What follows are 3 T cell receptor beta chains derived from one specimen sequenced in a study of cytomegalovirus exposure and HLA in healthy donors. PCR used 60 Vbeta primers and 13 Jbeta primers. Data came from immunoSEQ multiplex PCR; TCRdb stores just in-frame clones and leaves some out. The repertoire holds some 98,000 clones, about three quarters seen once, with roughly 1.4% in the top ten. What was sequenced was PBMCs. These receptors originate from a man between 40 and 49 years old in good health and CMV-seronegative.

The chain uses TRBV15 and TRBJ2-5; TRBD2 matches 11 bases. The assigned J gene may be wrong: the sequence end matches TRBJ2-7 better. The CDR3 has 17 amino acids. In germline, CDR1 is LNHNV, CDR2 YYDKDF (reference sequence). CDR3 in amino acids: CATSPSYETSGVSEQYF. CDR3 sequence (DNA): TGTGCCACTAGCCCAAGTTACGAGACTAGCGGGGTTAGCGAGCAGTACTTC.

In its sample, this clone was seen a few times. The J gene is TRBJ1-5, the V gene TRBV6-6, with 7 bases that match TRBD1. V gave up 1 base and J gave up 4 bases; unmatched junction bases: 4. CDR3 length equals 15 residues. Looked up from germline, CDR1 is MNHNY and CDR2 is SVGAGI (reference sequence). The chain's CDR3 is CASSYWDSQNQPQHF. The CDR3, as DNA: TGTGCCAGCAGTTACTGGGACAGTCAGAATCAGCCCCAGCATTTT.

The chain joins TRBV2 to TRBJ1-5; 8 bases are a match to TRBD1. Germline values: CDR1 SNHLY, CDR2 FYNNEI. This CDR3 has 13 amino acids. V lost 7 bases and J lost 5; bases outside the gene matches: 4. CDR3 sequence reads: CASKGTGDQPQHF. The DNA for the CDR3 is TGTGCCAGCAAAGGGACAGGAGATCAGCCCCAGCATTTT.